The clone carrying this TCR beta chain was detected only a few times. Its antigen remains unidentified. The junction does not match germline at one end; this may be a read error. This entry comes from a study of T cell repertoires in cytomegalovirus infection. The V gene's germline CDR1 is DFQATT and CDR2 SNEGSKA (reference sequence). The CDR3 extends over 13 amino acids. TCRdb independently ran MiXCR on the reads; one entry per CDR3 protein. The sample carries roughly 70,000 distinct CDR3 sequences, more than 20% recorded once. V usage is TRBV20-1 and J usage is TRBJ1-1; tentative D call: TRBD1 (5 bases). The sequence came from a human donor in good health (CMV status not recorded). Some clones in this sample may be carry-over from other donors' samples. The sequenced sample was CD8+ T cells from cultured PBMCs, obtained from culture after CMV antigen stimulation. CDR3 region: CFLPRTTNTEAFF. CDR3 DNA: TGTTTCCTGCCGAGGACAACGAACACTGAAGCTTTCTTT.